The source of this TCR beta chain is a study of T cells of healthy individuals. TCRdb recomputed calls from the 5' RACE reads with MiXCR, one row per CDR3 protein. Of more than 60,000 distinct CDR3 sequences in the sample, around 15% were seen once. The sample holds a few counts of this clonotype. Germline lookup yields CDR1 MGHRA and CDR2 YSYEKL. The CDR3 sequence is 17 residues long. V trimming: 0 bases; J trimming: 6 bases; junction bases outside the gene matches: 9. V gene TRBV4-1 combines with J gene TRBJ2-1; TRBD1 aligns across 9 bases. The sequence was obtained from a human donor in good health. For the CDR3, the DNA is TGCGCCAGCAGCCAAGATCTCGGGACAGGGCTTAGCAATGAGCAGTTCTTC. Amino acids: CASSQDLGTGLSNEQFF.